This T cell receptor beta chain was recorded in a study of blood T cell repertoires in COVID-19. As for the study in general: Specimens from acute and convalescent COVID-19 originated in the United States, Italy and Spain. The cDNA or gDNA used as material had been derived from T cells, B-cell-depleted T cells, or PBMCs.

Trimming took off 0 bases at V and 6 bases at J, with 8 bases between the two ends. Germline V gene data show CDR1 as SGHAT and CDR2 as FQNNGV. This CDR3 is built from 14 residues. The table came from immunoSEQ multiplex PCR; TCRdb's copy has only in-frame clones and leaves some out. This sample has some 52,000 clones, with 70% to 90% found just once. This receptor was taken from a man between 65 and 85 years old with acute or convalescent COVID-19. The J gene is TRBJ2-2, the V gene TRBV11-2; possible D gene TRBD2, 6 bases. The sample was peripheral blood. For the CDR3, the DNA is TGTGCCAGCAGCTTAGATGGGGGGTCCGGGGAGCTGTTTTTT. Translating gives CASSLDGGSGELFF. Looking up the rest from reference TRBV11-2 and TRBJ2-2 gives the full variable domain: EAGVAQSPRYKIIEKRQSVAFWCNPISGHATLYWYQQILGQGPKLLIQFQNNGVVDDSQLPKDRFSAERLKGVDSTLKIQPAKLEDSAVYLCASSLDGGSGELFFGEGSRLTVL.